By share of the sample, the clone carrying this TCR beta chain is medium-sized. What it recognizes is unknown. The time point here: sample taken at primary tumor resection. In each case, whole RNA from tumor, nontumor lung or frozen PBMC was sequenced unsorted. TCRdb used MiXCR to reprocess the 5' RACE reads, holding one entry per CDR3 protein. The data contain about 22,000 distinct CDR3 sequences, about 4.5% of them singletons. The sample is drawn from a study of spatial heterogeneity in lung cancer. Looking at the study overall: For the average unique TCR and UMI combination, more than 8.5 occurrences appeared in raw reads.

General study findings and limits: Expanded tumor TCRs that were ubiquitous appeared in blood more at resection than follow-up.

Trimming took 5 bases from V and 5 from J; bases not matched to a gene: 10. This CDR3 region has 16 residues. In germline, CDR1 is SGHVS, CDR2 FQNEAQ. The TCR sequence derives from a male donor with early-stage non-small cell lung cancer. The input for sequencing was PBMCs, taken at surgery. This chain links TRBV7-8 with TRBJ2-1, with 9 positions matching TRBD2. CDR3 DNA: TGTGCCAGCAGCACCCCACTAGCGGGCGCTGACAATGAGCAGTTCTTC. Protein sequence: CASSTPLAGADNEQFF.